Listed here is a single T cell receptor (beta chain). Its antigen specificity is not known. There are no base qualities to consult, and no much larger clone falls within one base. The data originate from a study of control samples from healthy donors and cancer patients (TCRdb year 2020). Taken from cysteine to phenylalanine, the CDR3 has 16 residues. Of all the DNA, just the CDR3 is kept, 48 bases in frame from base 1. The V end loses 0 bases and the J end loses 0 bases, and a stretch of 7 bases separates them. Sequences SGHRS (CDR1) and YFSETQ (CDR2) are obtained from the germline V gene. The library was built by means of the immunoSEQ multiplex PCR assay. Drawn from immuneACCESS, this table holds only the in-frame rearrangements with V and J called that TCRdb kept. Clones are partly lost; checked studies trace under half to an unresolved V gene and leave the rest unexplained. This sample is represented by roughly 130,000 clones; 75% to 95% of them were singletons. Over 2% of the sample is taken by the ten largest.

The TCR sequence derives from a young man in good health. The sequenced sample consisted of blood. In this chain, TRBV5-1 is recombined with TRBJ1-6, with the D gene uncertain. The CDR3: CASSLDPNSYNSPLHF. The DNA is TGCGCCAGCAGCTTGGATCCGAACTCCTATAATTCACCCCTCCACTTT.